The source of this TCR beta chain is a study of shared clonotypes between healthy human individuals (dated by TCRdb to the early 2020s). General notes on the study: A couple of women and a few men aged 18 to 49 years were included in the cohort. For each donor, three plates each were used for CD4 naive and CD4 memory, two plates were used for CD8 naive, and one plate was used for CD8 memory. The study deeply sequenced blood TCR repertoires of five healthy adults to estimate repertoire size and the extent of clonotype sharing between individuals. To increase sequencing depth and limit assay-specific biases, different laboratories used diverse techniques to prepare libraries and sequence TCR repertoires. Leukapheresis yielded between about 0.85 and 10 billion PBMCs per donor. Broader findings and caveats from the paper: Sampling was limited to blood, and TCR repertoires in tissue likely differ from TCR repertoires in blood. Because the study included only a small number of donors, the genetic and exposure-history diversity represented was limited. Approximately 4.8% of naive CD4, more than 3% of naive CD8, around 2.3% of memory CD4, and about 0.4% of memory CD8 clonotypes were shared across a few donors. Compared with non-shared clonotypes, clonotypes shared by all four sorted-subset donors had higher generation probabilities. Pairwise subsampling indicated that sequencing depth was expected to affect the degree of clonotype sharing among donors. Naive subsets generally had larger estimated clonotype richness than memory subsets did. Even with the large sequencing depth, rarefaction of the sorted-subset datasets indicated that sequencing was incomplete.

Using the deep immunoSEQ assay, multiplex PCR amplified TCR CDR3 regions from genomic DNA. Extracted genomic DNA from each cell subset was distributed evenly across all wells of several immunoSEQ 96-well plates, and each plate was treated as a replicate. Each replicate PCR for sorted subsets received about 180 ng genomic DNA, equal to tens of thousands of T cell genomes. Purified libraries were measured with a Qubit 3.0 fluorometer, size-checked on a Bioanalyzer 2100, and measured again with the KAPA Library Quantification kit. Every immunoSEQ 96-well plate was sequenced on a separate single-read 150-cycle Illumina NextSeq 550 flow cell. In the original analysis: Because the immunoSEQ output held only junctional sequences and lacked quality scores, the filtering could not match the filtering applied to full-length reads. To assign V/J genes and CDR3, sequences were annotated using PyIR, a Python wrapper for IgBLAST v1.9, with IMGT germline references. Reads were removed for weak V/J assignments (E-value above 1e-6), missing CDR3, stop codons, out-of-frame junctions, or ambiguous translated residues. V3J clonotypes were defined as sequences sharing an identical inferred V gene, J gene, and CDR3 amino acid sequence. Percentage overlap between repertoires was computed as shared unique clonotypes divided by the size of the smaller repertoire. Repertoire richness was assessed with RTK rarefaction, the Chao1 estimator, and Recon v2.1 estimates of unobserved clonotypes. Generation probabilities for all TCRbeta clonotypes obtained by the gDNA method from several donors were computed using OLGA. What TCRdb holds here is the immuneACCESS table cut down to in-frame rearrangements. Part of the clones is not present; checked against another copy, under half of the missing clones reflect an unresolved V gene, and the others are unexplained. V and J calls and clone size are given by that table; D and trimming were obtained from the DNA. Here the sample has 2 million to 2.5 million clones; almost 96% occur a single time. Around 0.13% of the sample is held by the ten biggest clonotypes.

Donors were healthy HIV-negative adults with no recently reported acute infections or vaccinations. Every donor was a Caucasian adult living in Nashville, Tennessee, USA. CD4+ T cells were enriched by magnetic negative selection, after which naive cells were positively selected on CD45RA and the negative fraction was taken as the memory subset. Blood was obtained by leukapheresis, after which PBMCs were separated by Ficoll-Histopaque density gradient centrifugation and cryopreserved in liquid nitrogen vapor phase. Analytical flow cytometry was used to check the purity and quantity of every magnetically sorted T cell population. From each sorted fraction, genomic DNA was isolated and quantified by UV absorbance on a Nanodrop 2000c. In this sample, this clone turned up once. Its binding antigen is unknown. Per-base quality was not reported, and no clone a single base away is much larger than it. This TCR derives from a young man in good health. The specimen sequenced was naive CD4+ T cells sorted from blood. The sample's cell subset or site, from its label and the paper: CD45RA+ positively selected.

The DNA sequence is as follows: TGTGCCAGCAGGAGGGGCGCCTTCGAAGAGACCCAGTACTTC. Its translation is CASRRGAFEETQYF. The V and J segments used are TRBV2 and TRBJ2-5; the D gene may be TRBD1 or TRBD2, since each aligns over 5 bases. Including cysteine and phenylalanine, the CDR3 has 14 amino acids. Only the CDR3 DNA is retained, 42 bases long and in frame from the first base. V drops 6 bases and J drops 3 bases, leaving 14 bases in between. The germline V gene provides CDR1 SNHLY and CDR2 FYNNEI.